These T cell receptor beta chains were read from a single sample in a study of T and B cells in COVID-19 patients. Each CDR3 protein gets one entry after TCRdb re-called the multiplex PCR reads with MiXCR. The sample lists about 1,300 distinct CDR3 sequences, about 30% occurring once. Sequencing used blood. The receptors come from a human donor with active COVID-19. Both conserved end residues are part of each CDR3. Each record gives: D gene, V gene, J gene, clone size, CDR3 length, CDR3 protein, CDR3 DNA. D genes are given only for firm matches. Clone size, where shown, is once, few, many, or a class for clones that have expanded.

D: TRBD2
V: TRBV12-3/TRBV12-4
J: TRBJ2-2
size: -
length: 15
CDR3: CASGLAGGPAGELFF
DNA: TGTGCCAGCGGACTAGCGGGAGGGCCAGCCGGGGAGCTGTTTTTT

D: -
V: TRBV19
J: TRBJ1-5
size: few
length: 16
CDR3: CASRRGDGTSGRPQHF
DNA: TGTGCCAGTAGGCGGGGGGACGGAACGAGCGGAAGGCCCCAGCATTTT

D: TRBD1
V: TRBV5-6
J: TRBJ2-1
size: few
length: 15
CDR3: CASTPGTGAYNEQFF
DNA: TGTGCCAGCACTCCCGGGACAGGGGCCTACAATGAGCAGTTCTTC

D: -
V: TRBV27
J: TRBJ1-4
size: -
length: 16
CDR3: CASSTPPQGVSEKLFF
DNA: TGTGCCAGCAGTACCCCCCCACAGGGAGTCTCTGAAAAACTGTTTTTT

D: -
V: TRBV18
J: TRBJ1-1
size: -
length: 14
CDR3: CASAQRNGDTEAFF
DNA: TGTGCCAGCGCACAACGGAATGGGGACACTGAAGCTTTCTTT

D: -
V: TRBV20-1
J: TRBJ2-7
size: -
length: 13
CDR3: CSAYKADSYEQYF
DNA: TGCAGTGCTTACAAAGCGGATTCCTACGAGCAGTACTTC

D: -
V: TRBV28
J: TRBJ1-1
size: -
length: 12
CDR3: CASRTVDTEAFF
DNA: TGTGCCAGCAGGACAGTCGACACTGAAGCTTTCTTT

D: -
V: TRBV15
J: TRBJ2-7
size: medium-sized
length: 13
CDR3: CATATNGPYEQYF
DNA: TGTGCCACCGCAACCAATGGCCCTTACGAGCAGTACTTC

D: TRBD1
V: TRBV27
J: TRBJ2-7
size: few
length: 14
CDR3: CASSLSTGGYEQYF
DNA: TGTGCCAGCAGTTTATCGACAGGGGGCTACGAGCAGTACTTC

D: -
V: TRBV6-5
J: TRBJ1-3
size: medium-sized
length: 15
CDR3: CASSLGGGSGNTIYF
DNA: TGTGCCAGCAGTTTGGGAGGGGGCTCTGGAAACACCATATATTTT

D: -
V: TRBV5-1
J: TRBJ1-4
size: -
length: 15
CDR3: CASSLGVATNEKLFF
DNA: TGCGCCAGCAGCTTGGGAGTCGCAACTAATGAAAAACTGTTTTTT

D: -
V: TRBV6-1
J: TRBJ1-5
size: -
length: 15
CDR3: CASSENRQGNQPQHF
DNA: TGTGCCAGCAGTGAAAATCGGCAGGGGAATCAGCCCCAGCATTTT

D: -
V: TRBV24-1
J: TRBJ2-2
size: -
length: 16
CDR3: CATSESGSRGTGELFF
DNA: TGTGCCACCAGTGAGTCCGGGAGTAGAGGTACCGGGGAGCTGTTTTTT

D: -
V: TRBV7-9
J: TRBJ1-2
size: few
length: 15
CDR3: CASSSRTPDGYGYTF
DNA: TGTGCCAGCAGCTCCCGGACACCCGACGGGTATGGCTACACCTTC

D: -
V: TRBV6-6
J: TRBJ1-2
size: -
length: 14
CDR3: CASSSGGSPYGYTF
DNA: TGTGCCAGCAGCTCGGGGGGGTCTCCCTATGGCTACACCTTC

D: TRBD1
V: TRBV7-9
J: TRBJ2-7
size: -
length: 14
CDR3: CASSSTGLGYEQYF
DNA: TGTGCCAGCAGTTCGACAGGGCTGGGCTACGAGCAGTACTTC

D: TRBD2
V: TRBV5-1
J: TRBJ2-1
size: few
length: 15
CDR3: CASSLTSGGGSEQFF
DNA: TGCGCCAGCAGCTTGACTAGCGGGGGGGGAAGTGAGCAGTTCTTC

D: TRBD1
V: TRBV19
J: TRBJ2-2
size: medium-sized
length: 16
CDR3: CASSSGTGYLTGELFF
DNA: TGTGCCAGTAGTTCCGGGACAGGGTATCTCACCGGGGAGCTGTTTTTT

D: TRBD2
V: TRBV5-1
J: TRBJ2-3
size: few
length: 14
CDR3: CASSLAGGPDTQYF
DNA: TGCGCCAGCAGCTTAGCGGGAGGGCCAGATACGCAGTATTTT

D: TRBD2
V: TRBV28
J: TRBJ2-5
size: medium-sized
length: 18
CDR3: CASSTGLAGDLLKETQYF
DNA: TGTGCCAGCAGTACCGGACTAGCGGGGGACCTTCTGAAAGAGACCCAGTACTTC

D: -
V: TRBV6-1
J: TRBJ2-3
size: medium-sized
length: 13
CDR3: CASRLEPRSAQYF
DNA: TGTGCCAGCAGGCTAGAGCCCCGGAGTGCGCAGTATTTT

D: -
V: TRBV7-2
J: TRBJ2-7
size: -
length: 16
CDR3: CASSLVGAGEPYEQYF
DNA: TGTGCCAGCAGCTTAGTGGGGGCGGGGGAACCCTACGAGCAGTACTTC